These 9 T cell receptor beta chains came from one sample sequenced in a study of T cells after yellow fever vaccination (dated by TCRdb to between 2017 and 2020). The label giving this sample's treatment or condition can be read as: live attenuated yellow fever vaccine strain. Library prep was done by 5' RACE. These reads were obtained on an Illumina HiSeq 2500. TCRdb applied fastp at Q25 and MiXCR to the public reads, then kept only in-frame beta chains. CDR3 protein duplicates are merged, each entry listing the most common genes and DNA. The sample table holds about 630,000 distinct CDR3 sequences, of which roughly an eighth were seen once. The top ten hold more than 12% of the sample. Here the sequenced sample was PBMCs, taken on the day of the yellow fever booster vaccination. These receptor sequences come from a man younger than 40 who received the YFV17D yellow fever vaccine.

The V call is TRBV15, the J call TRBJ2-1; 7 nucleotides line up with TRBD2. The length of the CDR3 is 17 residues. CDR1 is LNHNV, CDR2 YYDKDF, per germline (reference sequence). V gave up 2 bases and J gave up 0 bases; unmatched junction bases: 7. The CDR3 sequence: CATSRTKLAVSYNEQFF. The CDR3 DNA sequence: TGTGCCACCAGCAGAACCAAGCTAGCGGTCTCCTACAATGAGCAGTTCTTC.

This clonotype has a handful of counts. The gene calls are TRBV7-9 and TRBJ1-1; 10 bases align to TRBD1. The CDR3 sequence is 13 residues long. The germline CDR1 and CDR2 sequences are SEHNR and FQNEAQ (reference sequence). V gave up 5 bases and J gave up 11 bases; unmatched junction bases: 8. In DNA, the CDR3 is TGTGCCAGCAGCGAAACCCCGGGACAGGGGGCTTTCTTT. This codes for CASSETPGQGAFF.

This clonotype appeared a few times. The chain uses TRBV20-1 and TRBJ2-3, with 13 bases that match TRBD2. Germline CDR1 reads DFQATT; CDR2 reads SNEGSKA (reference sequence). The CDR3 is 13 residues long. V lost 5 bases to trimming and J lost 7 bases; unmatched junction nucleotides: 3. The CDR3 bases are TGCAGTGCTGGGACTAGCGGGACCTATACGCAGTATTTT. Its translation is CSAGTSGTYTQYF.

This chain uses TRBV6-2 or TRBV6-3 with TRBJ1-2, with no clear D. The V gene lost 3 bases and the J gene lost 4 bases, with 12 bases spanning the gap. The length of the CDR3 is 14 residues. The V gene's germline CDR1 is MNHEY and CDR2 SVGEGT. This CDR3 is CASSYRGGTYGYTF. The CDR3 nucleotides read TGTGCCAGCAGTTATCGCGGCGGCACCTATGGCTACACCTTC.

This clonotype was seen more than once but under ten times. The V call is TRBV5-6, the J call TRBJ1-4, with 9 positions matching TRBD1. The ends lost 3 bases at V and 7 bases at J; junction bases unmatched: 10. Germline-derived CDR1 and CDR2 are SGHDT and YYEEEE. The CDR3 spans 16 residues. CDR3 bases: TGTGCCAGCAGCTCCAGGACAGGGGACCGGGGTGAAAAACTGTTTTTT. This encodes CASSSRTGDRGEKLFF.

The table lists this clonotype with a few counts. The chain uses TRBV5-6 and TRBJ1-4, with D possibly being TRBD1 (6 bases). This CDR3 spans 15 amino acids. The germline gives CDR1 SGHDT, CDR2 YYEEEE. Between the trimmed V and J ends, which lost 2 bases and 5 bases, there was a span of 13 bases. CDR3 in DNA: TGTGCCAGCAGCTTTCGGACAGCCTCCAATGAAAAACTGTTTTTT. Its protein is CASSFRTASNEKLFF.

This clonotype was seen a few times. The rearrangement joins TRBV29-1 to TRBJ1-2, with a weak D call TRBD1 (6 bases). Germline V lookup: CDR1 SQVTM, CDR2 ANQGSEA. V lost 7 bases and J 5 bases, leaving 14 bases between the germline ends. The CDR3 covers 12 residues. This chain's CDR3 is CSAVDRWYGYTF. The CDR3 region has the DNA TGCAGCGCTGTAGACAGGTGGTATGGCTACACCTTC.

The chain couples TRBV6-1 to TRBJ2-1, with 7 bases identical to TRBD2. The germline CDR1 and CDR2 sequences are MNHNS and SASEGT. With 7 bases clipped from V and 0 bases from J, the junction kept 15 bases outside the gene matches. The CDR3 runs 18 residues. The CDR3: CASTSGTTQWSSYNEQFF. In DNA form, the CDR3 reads TGTGCCAGCACCTCCGGGACTACCCAGTGGAGCTCCTACAATGAGCAGTTCTTC.

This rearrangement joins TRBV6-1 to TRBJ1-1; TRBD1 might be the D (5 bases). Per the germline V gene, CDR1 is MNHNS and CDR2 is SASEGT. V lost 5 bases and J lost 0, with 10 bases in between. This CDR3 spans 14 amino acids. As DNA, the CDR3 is TGTGCCAGCAGTAAGGGACGCCTGAACACTGAAGCTTTCTTT. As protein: CASSKGRLNTEAFF.